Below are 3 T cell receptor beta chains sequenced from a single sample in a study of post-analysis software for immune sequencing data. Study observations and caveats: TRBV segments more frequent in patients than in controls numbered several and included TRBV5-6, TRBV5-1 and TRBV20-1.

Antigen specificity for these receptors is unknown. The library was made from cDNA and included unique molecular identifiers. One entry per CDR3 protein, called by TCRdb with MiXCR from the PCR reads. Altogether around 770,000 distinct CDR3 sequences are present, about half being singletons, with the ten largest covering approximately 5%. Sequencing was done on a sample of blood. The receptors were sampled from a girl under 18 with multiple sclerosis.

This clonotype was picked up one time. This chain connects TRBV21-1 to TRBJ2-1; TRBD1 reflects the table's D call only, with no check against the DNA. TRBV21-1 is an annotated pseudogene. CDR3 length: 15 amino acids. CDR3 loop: CASSKTGHSYNEQFF. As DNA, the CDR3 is TGTGCCAGCAGCAAAACGGGACACTCCTACAATGAGCAGTTCTTC.

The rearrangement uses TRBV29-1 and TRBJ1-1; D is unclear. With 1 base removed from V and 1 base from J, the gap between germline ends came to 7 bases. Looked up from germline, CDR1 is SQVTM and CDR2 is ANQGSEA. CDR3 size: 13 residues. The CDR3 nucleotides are TGCAGCGTTGAAGTCAGCTCGAACACTGAAGCTTTCTTT. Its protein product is CSVEVSSNTEAFF.

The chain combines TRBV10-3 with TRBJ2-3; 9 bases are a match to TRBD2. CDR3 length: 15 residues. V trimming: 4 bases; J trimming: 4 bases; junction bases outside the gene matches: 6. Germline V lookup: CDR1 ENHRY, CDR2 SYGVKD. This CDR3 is CAISVLAGAPDTQYF. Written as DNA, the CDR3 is TGTGCCATCAGTGTGTTAGCGGGAGCACCAGATACGCAGTATTTT.